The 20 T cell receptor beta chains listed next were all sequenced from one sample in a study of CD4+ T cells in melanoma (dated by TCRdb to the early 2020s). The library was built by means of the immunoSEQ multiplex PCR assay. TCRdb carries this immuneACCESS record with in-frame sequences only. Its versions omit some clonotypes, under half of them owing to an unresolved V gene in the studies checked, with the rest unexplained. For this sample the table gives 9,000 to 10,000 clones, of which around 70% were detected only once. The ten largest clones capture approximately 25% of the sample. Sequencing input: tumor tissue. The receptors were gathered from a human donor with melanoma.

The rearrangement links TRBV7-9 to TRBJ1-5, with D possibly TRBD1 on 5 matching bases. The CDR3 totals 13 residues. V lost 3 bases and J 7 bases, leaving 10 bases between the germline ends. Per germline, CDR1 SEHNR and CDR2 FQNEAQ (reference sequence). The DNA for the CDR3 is TGTGCCAGCAGCTTCGGAGGGGAACAGCCCCAGCATTTT. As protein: CASSFGGEQPQHF.

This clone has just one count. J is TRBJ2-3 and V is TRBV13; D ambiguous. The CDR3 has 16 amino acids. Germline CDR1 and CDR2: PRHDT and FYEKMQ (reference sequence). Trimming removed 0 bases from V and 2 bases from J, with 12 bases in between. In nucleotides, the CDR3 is TGTGCCAGCAGCTTAGGTACGGGCAGGCCCACAGATACGCAGTATTTT. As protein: CASSLGTGRPTDTQYF.

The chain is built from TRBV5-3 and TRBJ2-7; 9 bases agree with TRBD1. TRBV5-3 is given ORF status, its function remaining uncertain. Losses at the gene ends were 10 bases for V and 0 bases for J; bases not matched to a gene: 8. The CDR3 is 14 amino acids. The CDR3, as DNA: TGTGCCCTAACGACAGGGGGAAGCTCCTACGAGCAGTACTTC. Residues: CALTTGGSSYEQYF.

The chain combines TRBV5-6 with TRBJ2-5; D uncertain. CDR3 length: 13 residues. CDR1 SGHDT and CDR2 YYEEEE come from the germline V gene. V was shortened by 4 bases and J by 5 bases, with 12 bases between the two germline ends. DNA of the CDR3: TGTGCCAGCAGCCCCGACACGAAGGAGACCCAGTACTTC. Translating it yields CASSPDTKETQYF.

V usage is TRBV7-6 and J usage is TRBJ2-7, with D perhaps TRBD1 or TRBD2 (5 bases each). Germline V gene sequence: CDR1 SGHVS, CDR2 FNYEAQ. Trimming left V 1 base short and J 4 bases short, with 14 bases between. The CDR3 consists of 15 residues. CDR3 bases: TGTGCCAGCAGCTTAGGTGTTGGGACGGGTTACGAGCAGTACTTC. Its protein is CASSLGVGTGYEQYF. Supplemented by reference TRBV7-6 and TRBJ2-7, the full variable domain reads GAGVSQSPRYKVTKRGQDVALRCDPISGHVSLYWYRQALGQGPEFLTYFNYEAQQDKSGLPNDRFSAERPEGSISTLTIQRTEQRDSAMYRCASSLGVGTGYEQYFGPGTRLTVT.

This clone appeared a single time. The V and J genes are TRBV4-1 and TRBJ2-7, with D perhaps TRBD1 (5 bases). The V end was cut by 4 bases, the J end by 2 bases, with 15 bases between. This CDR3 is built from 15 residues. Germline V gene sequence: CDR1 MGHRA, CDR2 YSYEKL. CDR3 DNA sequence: TGCGCCAGCAGCCCAAGGGGTCGCAATCCCTACGAGCAGTACTTC. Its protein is CASSPRGRNPYEQYF.

The CDR3 spells CASSLAGTGYGNEQFF. In DNA, the CDR3 is TGCGCCAGCAGCTTGGCCGGGACAGGGTATGGGAATGAGCAGTTCTTC. The rearrangement links TRBV5-1 to TRBJ2-1, with 9 positions matching TRBD1. Unmatched junction bases numbered 8, after V lost 0 bases and J lost 7 bases. This CDR3 region has 16 residues. Germline V gene sequence: CDR1 SGHRS, CDR2 YFSETQ.

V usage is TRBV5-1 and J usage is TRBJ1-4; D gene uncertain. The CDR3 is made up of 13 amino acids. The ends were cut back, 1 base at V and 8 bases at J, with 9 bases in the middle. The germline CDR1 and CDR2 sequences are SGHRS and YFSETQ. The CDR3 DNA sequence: TGCGCCAGCAGCTTGTCAGTCACAGAAAAACTGTTTTTT. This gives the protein CASSLSVTEKLFF.

CDR3 amino acids: CATSSRRIPGNEQFF. The CDR3 bases are TGTGCCACCAGCTCCCGGCGGATTCCGGGCAATGAGCAGTTCTTC. The chain carries TRBV15 and TRBJ2-1; D uncertain. Trimming removed 5 bases at V and 6 bases at J, with 17 bases between. The V gene's germline CDR1 is LNHNV and CDR2 YYDKDF (reference sequence). The CDR3 is 15 residues long. The variable domain in full, completed from reference TRBV15 and TRBJ2-1, reads DAMVIQNPRYQVTQFGKPVTLSCSQTLNHNVMYWYQQKSSQAPKLLFHYYDKDFNNEADTPDNFQSRRPNTSFCFLDIRSPGLGDTAMYLCATSSRRIPGNEQFFGPGTRLTVL.

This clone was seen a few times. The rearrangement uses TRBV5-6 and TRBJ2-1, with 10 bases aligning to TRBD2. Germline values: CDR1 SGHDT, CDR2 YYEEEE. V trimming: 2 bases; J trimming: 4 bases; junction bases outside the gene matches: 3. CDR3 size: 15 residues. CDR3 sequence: CASSFGTSAYNEQFF. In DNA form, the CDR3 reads TGTGCCAGCAGCTTCGGGACTAGCGCATACAATGAGCAGTTCTTC.

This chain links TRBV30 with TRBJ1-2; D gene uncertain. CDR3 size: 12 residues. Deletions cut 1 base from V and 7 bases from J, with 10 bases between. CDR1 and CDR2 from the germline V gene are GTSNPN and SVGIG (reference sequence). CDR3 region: CAWSADMLGYTF. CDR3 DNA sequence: TGTGCCTGGAGTGCAGACATGCTTGGCTACACCTTC.

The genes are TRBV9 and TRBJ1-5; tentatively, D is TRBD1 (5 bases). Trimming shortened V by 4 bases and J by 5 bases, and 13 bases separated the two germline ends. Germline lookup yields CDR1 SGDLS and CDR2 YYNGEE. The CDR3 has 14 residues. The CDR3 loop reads CASSPPGLHQPQHF. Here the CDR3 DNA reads TGTGCCAGCAGCCCCCCAGGGCTCCATCAGCCCCAGCATTTT.

As DNA, the CDR3 is TGTGCCAGCAGCGTACCTGGAGCCACTGAAGCTTTCTTT. This encodes CASSVPGATEAFF. This chain connects TRBV7-9 to TRBJ1-1; D is unresolved. There are 13 residues in the CDR3. Trimming removed 5 bases at V and 4 bases at J, with 11 bases between. Germline assignment: CDR1 SEHNR and CDR2 FQNEAQ (reference sequence).

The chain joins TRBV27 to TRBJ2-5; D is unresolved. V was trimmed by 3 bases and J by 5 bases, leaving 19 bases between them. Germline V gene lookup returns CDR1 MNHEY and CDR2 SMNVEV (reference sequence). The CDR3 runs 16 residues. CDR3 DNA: TGTGCCAGCAGTTTGGCCAGCGCGGCGCCTTGGGAGACCCAGTACTTC. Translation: CASSLASAAPWETQYF.

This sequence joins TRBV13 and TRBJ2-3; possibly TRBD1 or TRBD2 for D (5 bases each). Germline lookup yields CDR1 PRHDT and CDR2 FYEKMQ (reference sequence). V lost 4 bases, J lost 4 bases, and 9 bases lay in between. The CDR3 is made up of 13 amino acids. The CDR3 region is CASSSQGPDTQYF. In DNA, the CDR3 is TGTGCCAGCAGCTCTCAGGGACCAGATACGCAGTATTTT.

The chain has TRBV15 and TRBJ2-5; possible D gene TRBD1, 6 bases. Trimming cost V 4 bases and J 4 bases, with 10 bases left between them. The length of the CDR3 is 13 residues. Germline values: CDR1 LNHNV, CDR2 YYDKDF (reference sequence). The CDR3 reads CATSNRARETQYF. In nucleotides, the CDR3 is TGTGCCACCAGCAACAGGGCCCGAGAGACCCAGTACTTC.

CDR3: CASSESLGQPQHF. For the CDR3, the DNA is TGCGCCAGCAGTGAGTCGTTGGGGCAGCCCCAGCATTTT. This rearrangement joins TRBV10-1 to TRBJ1-5; D is unclear. The CDR3 covers 13 residues. Looked up from germline, CDR1 is WNHNN and CDR2 is SYGVQD (reference sequence). V lost 0 bases and J lost 7, with 7 bases in between.

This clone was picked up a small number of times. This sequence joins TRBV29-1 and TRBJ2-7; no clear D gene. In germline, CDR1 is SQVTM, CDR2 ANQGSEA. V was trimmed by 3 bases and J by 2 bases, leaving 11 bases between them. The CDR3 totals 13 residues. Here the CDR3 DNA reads TGCAGCGTTGACTGCGCGCCCCCCTACGAGCAGTACTTC. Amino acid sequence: CSVDCAPPYEQYF.

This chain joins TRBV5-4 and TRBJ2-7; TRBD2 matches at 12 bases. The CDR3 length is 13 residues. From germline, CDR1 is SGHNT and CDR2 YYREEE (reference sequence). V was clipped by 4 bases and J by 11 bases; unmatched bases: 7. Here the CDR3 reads CASSRTSGEGKYF. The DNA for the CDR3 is TGTGCCAGCAGCAGGACTAGCGGGGAAGGAAAGTACTTC.

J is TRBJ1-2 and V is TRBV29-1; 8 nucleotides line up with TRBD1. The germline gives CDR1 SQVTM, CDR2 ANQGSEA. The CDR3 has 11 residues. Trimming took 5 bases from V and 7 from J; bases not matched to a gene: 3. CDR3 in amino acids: CSVQGAAGYTF. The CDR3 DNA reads TGCAGCGTTCAGGGGGCCGCTGGCTACACCTTC.